This TCR beta chain derives from a study of blood T cell repertoires in COVID-19. Per the original data handling: Counts of nucleated cells, estimated from reference gene primer amplification, were obtained. TCRdb keeps only in-frame clones here, not all; method: immunoSEQ multiplex PCR. The DNA gave D and trimming, while V, J and clone size come from that table. This sample carries 140,000 to 150,000 clones, roughly 88% of them seen once, and the ten largest clones take about 10%. This CDR3 region has 12 residues. Trimming removed 1 base from V and 15 bases from J; junction bases left unmatched: 4. In germline, CDR1 is SGHTA, CDR2 FQGNSA.

This receptor was identified in a man aged 55 to 70 with active or convalescent COVID-19. What was sequenced was peripheral blood. J is TRBJ2-1 and V is TRBV7-2; 9 nucleotides align to TRBD2. Here the CDR3 DNA reads TGTGCCAGCAGCTTAGAAGCGGGAGGTGTGTTCTTC. This gives the protein CASSLEAGGVFF.